A selection of T cell receptor beta chains follows, all from one sample in a study of blood T cell repertoires in COVID-19. Sequencing used immunoSEQ multiplex PCR; TCRdb keeps in-frame clones, though not all of them. The table records some 300,000 clones, approximately 90% of them present only once. Source material: peripheral blood. These receptors came from a woman between 45 and 60 years old with COVID-19, enrolled during active disease. Each CDR3 is given with its conserved first and last residue. The D gene is left open where the match is weak. Some rows mark clone size as missing; the rest say once, few, many or name a class of expanded clone.

j_gene: TRBJ2-7; d_gene: -; len: 13; abundance: -; v_gene: TRBV12-5; CDR3nt: TGTGCTAGTGGTCCAGACATATCCTACGAGCAGTACTTC; CDR3aa: CASGPDISYEQYF
j_gene: TRBJ1-5; d_gene: -; len: 12; abundance: -; v_gene: TRBV30; CDR3nt: TGTGCCTGGAGCGAGATGAAGCAGCCCCAGCATTTT; CDR3aa: CAWSEMKQPQHF
j_gene: TRBJ2-3; d_gene: TRBD2; len: 16; abundance: -; v_gene: TRBV19; CDR3nt: TGTGCCAGTAGTTCGGGACTAGCTATAAGCACAGATACGCAGTATTTT; CDR3aa: CASSSGLAISTDTQYF
j_gene: TRBJ1-4; d_gene: -; len: 13; abundance: -; v_gene: TRBV12-3/TRBV12-4; CDR3nt: TGTGCCAGCAGCCTAGGTGGAAACGAAAAACTGTTTTTT; CDR3aa: CASSLGGNEKLFF
j_gene: TRBJ2-3; d_gene: -; len: 15; abundance: -; v_gene: TRBV7-3; CDR3nt: TGTGCCAGCAGCTTAACCGGGAGAACTGCAGATACGCAGTATTTT; CDR3aa: CASSLTGRTADTQYF
j_gene: TRBJ2-7; d_gene: TRBD1; len: 15; abundance: -; v_gene: TRBV7-6; CDR3nt: TGTGCCAGCAGCTTAGAGGCAGGGGGTTTCTACGAGCAGTACTTC; CDR3aa: CASSLEAGGFYEQYF
j_gene: TRBJ1-1; d_gene: -; len: 15; abundance: -; v_gene: TRBV21-1; CDR3nt: TGTGCCAGCAGCAAGTCACAGGGGATTGGGATTGAAGCTTTCTTT; CDR3aa: CASSKSQGIGIEAFF
j_gene: TRBJ1-5; d_gene: TRBD1; len: 14; abundance: -; v_gene: TRBV27; CDR3nt: TGTGCCAGCAGTGCTCGGACAGGCCGGGAGCCCCAGCATTTT; CDR3aa: CASSARTGREPQHF
j_gene: TRBJ2-7; d_gene: TRBD2; len: 14; abundance: once; v_gene: TRBV6-5; CDR3nt: TGTGCCAGCAGGCGGACTAGCGGACCCTACGAGCAGTACTTC; CDR3aa: CASRRTSGPYEQYF
j_gene: TRBJ1-5; d_gene: TRBD1; len: 14; abundance: few; v_gene: TRBV29-1; CDR3nt: TGCAGCGTCCGCGGGACAGTAGGCTCCGGGCCCCAGCATTTT; CDR3aa: CSVRGTVGSGPQHF
j_gene: TRBJ2-2; d_gene: -; len: 15; abundance: -; v_gene: TRBV2; CDR3nt: TGTGCCAGCAGTGAACAGAGGGCCGGAACCGGGGAGCTGTTTTTT; CDR3aa: CASSEQRAGTGELFF
j_gene: TRBJ2-7; d_gene: TRBD2; len: 18; abundance: -; v_gene: TRBV7-9; CDR3nt: TGTGCCAGCAGCGTCGGGACTAGCGGGAGGGGACCCACCTCCGAGCAGTACTTC; CDR3aa: CASSVGTSGRGPTSEQYF
j_gene: TRBJ2-3; d_gene: TRBD2; len: 17; abundance: -; v_gene: TRBV25-1; CDR3nt: TGTGCCAGCAGTGAATCGACTAGCGGGAGGGCCACAGATACGCAGTATTTT; CDR3aa: CASSESTSGRATDTQYF
j_gene: TRBJ2-1; d_gene: TRBD1; len: 11; abundance: -; v_gene: TRBV6-2/TRBV6-3; CDR3nt: TGTGCCAGCAGTTACACAGGGGATAGGTTCTTC; CDR3aa: CASSYTGDRFF
j_gene: TRBJ1-1; d_gene: -; len: 14; abundance: once; v_gene: TRBV18; CDR3nt: TGTGCCAGCTCACTGCAGGGAGGGAACACTGAAGCTTTCTTT; CDR3aa: CASSLQGGNTEAFF
j_gene: TRBJ2-3; d_gene: TRBD1; len: 15; abundance: -; v_gene: TRBV15; CDR3nt: TGTGCCACCAGCAGACAGGGGGAGAGGACAGATACGCAGTATTTT; CDR3aa: CATSRQGERTDTQYF
j_gene: TRBJ1-1; d_gene: TRBD1; len: 16; abundance: -; v_gene: TRBV6-1; CDR3nt: TGTGCCAGCAGTGAAGCATGGGGCAGGGGGCAAACTGAAGCTTTCTTT; CDR3aa: CASSEAWGRGQTEAFF
j_gene: TRBJ2-1; d_gene: TRBD1; len: 12; abundance: -; v_gene: TRBV28; CDR3nt: TGTGCCAGCAGTCGGACAGGGTTTGAGCAGTTCTTC; CDR3aa: CASSRTGFEQFF
j_gene: TRBJ2-7; d_gene: TRBD2; len: 14; abundance: -; v_gene: TRBV6-6; CDR3nt: TGTGCCAGCAGGGCGGGAGGCCGGGACTCCGAGCAGTACTTC; CDR3aa: CASRAGGRDSEQYF
j_gene: TRBJ2-5; d_gene: TRBD2; len: 19; abundance: -; v_gene: TRBV27; CDR3nt: TGTGCCAGCAGTTTATCCGGGACTAGCGGGAGTTTACGAGTTTGGACCCAGTACTTC; CDR3aa: CASSLSGTSGSLRVWTQYF
j_gene: TRBJ2-1; d_gene: -; len: 13; abundance: few; v_gene: TRBV7-6; CDR3nt: TGTGCCAGCAGCTCCCTACTCTACAATGAGCAGTTCTTC; CDR3aa: CASSSLLYNEQFF